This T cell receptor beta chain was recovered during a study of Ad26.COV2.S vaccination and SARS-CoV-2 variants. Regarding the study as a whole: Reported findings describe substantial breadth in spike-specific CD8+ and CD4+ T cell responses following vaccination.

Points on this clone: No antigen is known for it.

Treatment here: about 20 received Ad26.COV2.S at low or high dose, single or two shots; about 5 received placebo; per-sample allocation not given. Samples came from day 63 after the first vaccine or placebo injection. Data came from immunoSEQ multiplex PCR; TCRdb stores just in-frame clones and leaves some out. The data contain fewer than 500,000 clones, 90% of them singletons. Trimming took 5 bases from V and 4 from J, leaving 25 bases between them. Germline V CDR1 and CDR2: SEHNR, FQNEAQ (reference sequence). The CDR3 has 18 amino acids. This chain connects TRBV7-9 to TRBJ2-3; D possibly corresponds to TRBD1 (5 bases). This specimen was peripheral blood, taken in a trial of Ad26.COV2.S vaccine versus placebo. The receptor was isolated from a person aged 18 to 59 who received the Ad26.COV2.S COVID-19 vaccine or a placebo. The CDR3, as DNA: TGTGCCAGCAGCGGGGCGATTCCTTCCCGGGCTCGCGCAGATACGCAGTATTTT. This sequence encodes CASSGAIPSRARADTQYF.